Listed below are T cell receptor beta chains from one sample, sequenced in a study of blood T cell repertoires in COVID-19. Sequencing was performed with immunoSEQ multiplex PCR; in TCRdb, only in-frame clones are kept and a portion is missing. Of over 100,000 clones in the sample, around 81% were seen once. The sequenced material came from peripheral blood. Receptors originate from a woman aged 55-75 years with active or convalescent COVID-19. The CDR3 runs from the conserved cysteine through the conserved F or W. The D gene is left open where the match is weak. Size is omitted from some rows. Given values are once, few, many or a class for expanded clones.

V gene	clone size	D gene	J gene	CDR3 protein	CDR3 DNA
TRBV27	-	TRBD1	TRBJ2-7	CASSPEGARAYEQYF	TGTGCCAGCAGTCCTGAGGGGGCGAGGGCCTACGAGCAGTACTTC
TRBV12-3/TRBV12-4	-	-	TRBJ2-5	CASSLQGPQTQYF	TGTGCCAGCAGTTTACAGGGTCCCCAGACCCAGTACTTC
TRBV9	-	-	TRBJ1-1	CASSVTGRTEAFF	TGTGCCAGCAGCGTTACAGGCAGGACTGAAGCTTTCTTT
TRBV5-1	-	TRBD1	TRBJ2-3	CASSLSQGLPGDTQYF	TGCGCCAGCAGCTTATCACAGGGGCTACCCGGGGATACGCAGTATTTT
TRBV5-8	-	-	TRBJ2-3	CASSDRRTSTDTQYF	TGTGCCAGCAGCGACAGGAGAACTAGCACAGATACGCAGTATTTT
TRBV11-2	-	-	TRBJ1-4	CASSWAGNEKLFF	TGTGCCAGCAGCTGGGCAGGGAATGAAAAACTGTTTTTT
TRBV7-2	-	TRBD1	TRBJ1-2	CASSLGDRGGDYGYTF	TGTGCCAGCAGCTTAGGTGACAGGGGAGGGGATTATGGCTACACCTTC
TRBV11-2	-	-	TRBJ1-2	CASSHGGPYYGYTF	TGTGCCAGCAGCCACGGGGGGCCATACTATGGCTACACCTTC
TRBV9	-	TRBD1	TRBJ1-2	CASSVRDRVLSGYTF	TGTGCCAGCAGCGTTCGGGACAGGGTTTTGTCTGGCTACACCTTC
TRBV28	-	-	TRBJ1-5	CASIEGHSNQPQHF	TGTGCCAGCATTGAGGGACATAGCAATCAGCCCCAGCATTTT
TRBV6-6	-	-	TRBJ1-1	CASSYARGASTEAFF	TGTGCCAGCAGTTACGCCAGAGGAGCTAGTACTGAAGCTTTCTTT
TRBV10-1	once	TRBD1	TRBJ1-5	CASSRGSNQPQHF	TGCGCCAGCTCCAGGGGGAGCAATCAGCCCCAGCATTTT
TRBV13	few	TRBD1	TRBJ1-5	CASSLRQGIYSNQPQHF	TGTGCCAGCAGCTTAAGACAGGGAATCTATAGCAATCAGCCCCAGCATTTT
TRBV19	-	-	TRBJ1-5	CASSITMESNQPQHF	TGTGCCAGTAGTATTACGATGGAGAGCAATCAGCCCCAGCATTTT
TRBV11-2	-	TRBD2	TRBJ2-2	CASSSGLAGYTGELFF	TGTGCCAGCAGCTCCGGACTAGCGGGATACACCGGGGAGCTGTTTTTT
TRBV29-1	-	-	TRBJ1-1	CSVQSGPEAFF	TGCAGCGTGCAGTCAGGGCCTGAAGCTTTCTTT
TRBV5-8	-	TRBD1	TRBJ1-4	CASSPWAGGFNEKLFF	TGTGCCAGCAGCCCCTGGGCAGGGGGATTTAATGAAAAACTGTTTTTT
TRBV6-5	-	TRBD1	TRBJ1-1	CASRRTGDTEAFF	TGTGCCAGCAGAAGGACAGGGGATACTGAAGCTTTCTTT
TRBV5-1	-	-	TRBJ1-1	CASSLQENTEAFF	TGCGCCAGCAGCTTACAGGAAAACACTGAAGCTTTCTTT
TRBV7-9	-	TRBD2	TRBJ2-3	CASGLAGSTDTQYF	TGTGCCAGCGGTCTAGCGGGCAGCACAGATACGCAGTATTTT
TRBV7-9	-	-	TRBJ1-5	CASSMSQDQPQHF	TGTGCCAGCAGCATGTCGCAGGATCAGCCCCAGCATTTT
TRBV5-1	-	-	TRBJ1-6	CASSQTGPNSPLHF	TGCGCCAGCAGTCAGACAGGCCCGAATTCACCCCTCCACTTT
TRBV6-5	once	-	TRBJ1-1	CASSPYGRHLTEAFF	TGTGCCAGCAGCCCCTATGGTAGACACTTGACTGAAGCTTTCTTT
TRBV7-9	-	TRBD2	TRBJ2-5	CASSLSRSGRRWAQETQYF	TGTGCCAGCAGCTTGTCTCGGAGCGGGAGAAGGTGGGCCCAAGAGACCCAGTACTTC
TRBV5-1	-	-	TRBJ1-1	CASSRGALGTEAFF	TGCGCCAGCAGTCGGGGGGCGCTCGGCACTGAAGCTTTCTTT
TRBV19	-	-	TRBJ1-5	CASSMGGGYSNQPQHF	TGTGCCAGTAGTATGGGCGGGGGCTATAGCAATCAGCCCCAGCATTTT
TRBV18	-	-	TRBJ1-5	CASSHGQSNQPQHF	TGTGCCAGCTCACACGGACAGAGCAATCAGCCCCAGCATTTT
TRBV19	-	-	TRBJ1-1	CASSIVRGTEAFF	TGTGCCAGTAGTATAGTTCGGGGCACTGAAGCTTTCTTT
TRBV24-1	-	-	TRBJ2-3	CATSDYRVPTDTQYF	TGTGCCACCAGTGATTACAGGGTACCCACAGATACGCAGTATTTT
TRBV5-5	-	-	TRBJ1-6	CASSVLSSYNSPLHF	TGTGCCAGCAGCGTTCTAAGCTCCTATAATTCACCCCTCCACTTT
TRBV6-1	once	-	TRBJ1-2	CASSEGHQGDGYTF	TGTGCCAGCAGCGAAGGACACCAAGGGGATGGCTACACCTTC
TRBV10-3	-	TRBD1	TRBJ2-1	CAIDGTGGFNEQFF	TGTGCCATCGACGGGACAGGGGGTTTCAATGAGCAGTTCTTC
TRBV6-2/TRBV6-3	-	-	TRBJ1-3	CASSKGTSSGNTIYF	TGTGCCAGCAGTAAGGGGACTTCCTCTGGAAACACCATATATTTT
TRBV7-9	-	TRBD1	TRBJ1-5	CASSLGGQLNQPQHF	TGTGCCAGCAGCTTAGGGGGACAGCTCAATCAGCCCCAGCATTTT
TRBV28	-	-	TRBJ1-5	CASSLAGISSNQPQHF	TGTGCCAGCAGTCTTGCCGGGATTTCGAGCAATCAGCCCCAGCATTTT
TRBV30	-	TRBD1	TRBJ1-1	CAWSFGQGNTEAFF	TGTGCCTGGAGCTTCGGACAGGGCAACACTGAAGCTTTCTTT
TRBV7-6	-	TRBD2	TRBJ2-5	CASSNSGGAETQYF	TGTGCCAGCAGCAATAGCGGGGGGGCCGAGACCCAGTACTTC
TRBV24-1	-	TRBD1	TRBJ1-2	CATSDPRQGINYGYTF	TGTGCCACCAGTGATCCACGACAGGGTATTAACTATGGCTACACCTTC
TRBV28	many	TRBD1	TRBJ1-1	CASIYTQGATEAFF	TGTGCCAGCATTTACACACAGGGGGCCACTGAAGCTTTCTTT